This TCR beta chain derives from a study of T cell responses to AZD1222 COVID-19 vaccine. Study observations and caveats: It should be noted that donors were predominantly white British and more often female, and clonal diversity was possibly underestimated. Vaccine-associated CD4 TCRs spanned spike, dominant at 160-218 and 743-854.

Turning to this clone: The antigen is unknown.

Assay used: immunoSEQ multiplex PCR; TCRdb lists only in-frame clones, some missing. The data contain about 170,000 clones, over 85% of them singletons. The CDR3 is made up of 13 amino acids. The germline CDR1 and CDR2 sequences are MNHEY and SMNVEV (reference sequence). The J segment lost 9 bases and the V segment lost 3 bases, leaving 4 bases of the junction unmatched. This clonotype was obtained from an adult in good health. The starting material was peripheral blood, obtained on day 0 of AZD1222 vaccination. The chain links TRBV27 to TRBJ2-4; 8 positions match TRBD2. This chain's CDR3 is CASSFTGGGIQYF. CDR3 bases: TGTGCCAGCAGTTTTACGGGGGGGGGCATTCAGTACTTC.